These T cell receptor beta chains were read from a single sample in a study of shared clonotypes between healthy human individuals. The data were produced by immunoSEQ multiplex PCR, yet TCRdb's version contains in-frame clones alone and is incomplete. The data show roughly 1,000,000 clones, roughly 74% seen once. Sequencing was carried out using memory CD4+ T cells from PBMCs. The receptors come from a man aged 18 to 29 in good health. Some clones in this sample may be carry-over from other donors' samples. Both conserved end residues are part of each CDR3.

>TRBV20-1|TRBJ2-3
CRGGSESQYF
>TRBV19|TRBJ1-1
CASSRGQPNTEAFF
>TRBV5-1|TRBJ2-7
CASSLAYTPLPYEQYF
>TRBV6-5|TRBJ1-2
CASSYSEGANYGYTF
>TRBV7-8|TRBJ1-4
CASRPRGGANEKLFF
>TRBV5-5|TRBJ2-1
CASSLRDGDYNEQFF
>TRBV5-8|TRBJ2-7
CASSLSGRAYEQYF
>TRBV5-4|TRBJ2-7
CASSLGLADTYEQYF
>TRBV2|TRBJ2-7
CASRADGIYEQYF
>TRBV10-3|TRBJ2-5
CASRISATQETQYF
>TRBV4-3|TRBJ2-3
CASSQDRNGGAMGSQYF
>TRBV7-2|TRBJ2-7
CASSFGPSSEQYF
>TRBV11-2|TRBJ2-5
CASSFSTAGETQYF
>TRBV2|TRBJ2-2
CASDREQNTGELFF
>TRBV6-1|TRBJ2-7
CASSRARDSYEQYF
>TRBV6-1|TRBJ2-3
CASRVPSTDTQYF
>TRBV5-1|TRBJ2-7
CASSSAGGFGRQYF
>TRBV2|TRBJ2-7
CASSERRAYEQYF
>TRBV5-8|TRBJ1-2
CASSLTGARANYGYTF
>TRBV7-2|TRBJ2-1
CASASRSLAGGGEQFF
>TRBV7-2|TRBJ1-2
CASSPVGRDYGYTF
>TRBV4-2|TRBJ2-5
CASSPGLGQETQYF